Shown below are 3 T cell receptor beta chains from a single sample sequenced in a study of cytomegalovirus exposure and HLA in healthy donors. The PCR used 60 Vbeta and 13 Jbeta primers. The assay was immunoSEQ multiplex PCR, and TCRdb's table has in-frame clones only and misses some. This sample's table reports 80,000 to 100,000 clones. Sequencing used PBMCs. These receptors were collected from a man in his fifties or sixties in good health and CMV-seronegative.

The chain employs TRBV15 and TRBJ1-3; D is unclear. Trimming left V 0 bases short and J 2 bases short, with 11 bases between. The CDR3 has 16 residues. Germline V lookup: CDR1 LNHNV, CDR2 YYDKDF (reference sequence). The CDR3 loop is CATSRDPGEAGNTIYF. The CDR3 DNA reads TGTGCCACCAGCAGAGATCCCGGGGAAGCTGGAAACACCATATATTTT.

J is TRBJ1-2 and V is TRBV10-2, with a weak D call TRBD1 (5 bases). The V gene's germline CDR1 is WSHSY and CDR2 SAAADI. This CDR3 spans 11 amino acids. V lost 9 bases and J lost 2, with 7 bases in between. CDR3 coding DNA: TGCGCCAGTACAGGAAACTATGGCTACACCTTC. It translates to CASTGNYGYTF.

The rearrangement joins TRBV4-1 to TRBJ2-7, with D hard to call. V was cut by 0 bases and J by 2 bases, with 11 bases left in between. In germline, CDR1 is MGHRA, CDR2 YSYEKL. CDR3 size: 15 residues. CDR3 region: CASSQESSNPYEQYF. The CDR3 DNA follows: TGCGCCAGCAGCCAAGAGTCAAGCAACCCCTACGAGCAGTACTTC.